The source of this TCR beta chain is a study of beta chain features in type 1 diabetes. Isolated RNA was reverse transcribed in full, so expressed TCRB transcripts were sequenced. TCRdb's table, derived via immunoSEQ multiplex PCR, lists solely in-frame clones and lacks some. The sample includes 40,000 to 45,000 clones, about 66% of them seen just once. Staining for CD45RO/CCR7/CD25/CD127/CD95/CD27 allowed sorting of CD4+ naive, central memory, regulatory and stem cell-like memory cells. CDR1 MGHRA and CDR2 YSYEKL come from the germline V gene. J lost 0 bases, V lost 5 bases, and 17 bases had no gene match. This CDR3 is 19 amino acids long. Study-wide results and caveats: The study found that naive, central memory and Treg TCRB repertoires appeared more similar in patients than in healthy donors. There were fewer insertions and more deletions at the VDJ junctions of type 1 diabetes patients. People with Type 1 diabetes carried modestly yet significantly shorter TCRB CDR3s in all four CD4+ subsets.

To note about this clone: Antigen unknown.

The sequenced material came from Tregs from blood. The TCR comes from a woman aged 18-29 years with type 1 diabetes. The rearrangement links TRBV4-1 to TRBJ2-3; TRBD2 aligns across 7 bases. The CDR3 bases are TGCGCCAGCAGCGAGGGCGGTCTAGCGGACTCAGGAAGCACAGATACGCAGTATTTT. Residues: CASSEGGLADSGSTDTQYF.